The 10 T cell receptor beta chains listed next were all sequenced from one sample in a study of identical twins. TCRdb analysed the 5' RACE reads with MiXCR anew, one entry per CDR3 protein. Here the sample spans fewer than 350,000 distinct CDR3 sequences, about 8.1% being singletons. These data were also reused for a study on yellow fever vaccine responses in identical twins.

The sequenced sample consisted of memory (CD45RO+) T cells sorted from blood. These receptors all come from a woman aged 18-29 years in good health.

The table lists this clonotype with many counts. The chain has TRBV7-6 and TRBJ1-4, with a tentative D call TRBD1 (6 bases). The CDR3 is 16 residues long. V lost 3 bases, J lost 5 bases, and 16 bases lay in between. Germline V gives CDR1 SGHVS, CDR2 FNYEAQ. CDR3 bases: TGTGCCAGCAGCTTCGCCACGGGGGCGGTGAATGAAAAACTGTTTTTT. Amino acid sequence: CASSFATGAVNEKLFF.

The V gene is TRBV10-2, the J gene TRBJ2-1; weak D call: TRBD2 (5 bases). Trimming removed 4 bases from V and 6 bases from J, with 10 bases in between. Germline values: CDR1 WSHSY, CDR2 SAAADI. This CDR3 spans 13 amino acids. The CDR3 nucleotides are TGCGCCAGCAGTGGAGCGGCCTTCAATGAGCAGTTCTTC. It specifies CASSGAAFNEQFF.

A few counts support this clonotype. The rearrangement joins TRBV29-1 to TRBJ1-4; 9 nucleotides align to TRBD1. V dropped 5 bases and J dropped 7; count of bases not matched to a gene: 2. This CDR3 comprises 12 residues. Germline V CDR1 and CDR2: SQVTM, ANQGSEA. CDR3 nucleotides: TGCAGCGTTCGGGGACAGGGTGAAAAACTGTTTTTT. Translation: CSVRGQGEKLFF.

This chain's CDR3 is CASSYHGPDYSYEQYF. In nucleotides, the CDR3 is TGTGCCAGCAGTTACCACGGACCAGATTACTCCTACGAGCAGTACTTC. The V gene is TRBV6-2 or TRBV6-3, the J gene TRBJ2-7; D remains ambiguous. CDR3 length: 16 residues. The germline V and J ends were trimmed by 2 bases and 0 bases, with 14 bases remaining between them. The germline CDR1 and CDR2 sequences are MNHEY and SVGEGT.

This clonotype was counted only a few times. As DNA, the CDR3 is TGTGCCAGTGGACCCCTCTACAATGAGCAGTTCTTC. Encoded protein: CASGPLYNEQFF. This chain uses TRBV19 with TRBJ2-1; D is uncertain. This CDR3 is built from 12 residues. Trimming removed 8 bases at V and 3 bases at J, with 8 bases between. Germline loops: CDR1 LNHDA, CDR2 SQIVND (reference sequence).

At least ten counts were recorded for this clonotype. V is TRBV7-2 and J is TRBJ1-5; 8 nucleotides match TRBD1. Germline-derived CDR1 and CDR2 are SGHTA and FQGNSA. V was clipped by 2 bases and J by 7 bases; unmatched bases: 7. The length of the CDR3 is 15 residues. The CDR3 DNA reads as TGTGCCAGCAGCTTAAAGTCAGGGGGCATGCAGCCCCAGCATTTT. Its protein product is CASSLKSGGMQPQHF. The variable domain in full, with the rest retrieved from reference TRBV7-2 and TRBJ1-5, is GAGVSQSPSNKVTEKGKDVELRCDPISGHTALYWYRQSLGQGLEFLIYFQGNSAPDKSGLPSDRFSAERTGGSVSTLTIQRTQQEDSAVYLCASSLKSGGMQPQHFGDGTRLSIL.

This clonotype was counted at least ten times. CDR3 in DNA: TGTGCCAGCAGCCTTAGGACAGGGGGAAAGGAGCAGTACTTC. Protein: CASSLRTGGKEQYF. The V call is TRBV3-1, the J call TRBJ2-7; 10 bases are a match to TRBD1. Trimming at V came to 4 bases and at J to 7 bases, leaving 7 bases not matched to a gene. The CDR3 has 14 residues. Germline loops: CDR1 LGHDT, CDR2 YNNKEL (reference sequence).

This clonotype showed up many times. This chain uses TRBV20-1 with TRBJ2-1, with D possibly being TRBD2 (5 bases). This CDR3 contains 12 residues. Germline-derived CDR1 and CDR2 are DFQATT and SNEGSKA (reference sequence). V lost 5 bases to trimming and J lost 7 bases, with 12 bases between them. The CDR3, as DNA: TGCAGTGCTTGGGTGGGAGTAAATGAGCAGTTCTTC. Its translation is CSAWVGVNEQFF.

The rearrangement links TRBV7-9 to TRBJ1-3; maybe TRBD1 (5 bases). Trimming cost V 4 bases and J 0 bases, with 16 bases left between them. This CDR3 is 17 amino acids long. The germline gives CDR1 SEHNR, CDR2 FQNEAQ (reference sequence). This CDR3 reads CASSSRDSLISGNTIYF. CDR3 DNA sequence: TGTGCCAGCAGCTCCCGAGACAGTTTGATCTCTGGAAACACCATATATTTT.

This chain connects TRBV5-1 to TRBJ2-3; a possible D gene is TRBD2 (7 bases). With 2 bases removed from V and 4 bases from J, the gap between germline ends came to 14 bases. Germline CDR1 is SGHRS and CDR2 is YFSETQ. This CDR3 comprises 15 residues. CDR3 nucleotides: TGCGCCAGCAGCTTCGGGGGGAGGGGGTCAGATACGCAGTATTTT. It codes for CASSFGGRGSDTQYF.